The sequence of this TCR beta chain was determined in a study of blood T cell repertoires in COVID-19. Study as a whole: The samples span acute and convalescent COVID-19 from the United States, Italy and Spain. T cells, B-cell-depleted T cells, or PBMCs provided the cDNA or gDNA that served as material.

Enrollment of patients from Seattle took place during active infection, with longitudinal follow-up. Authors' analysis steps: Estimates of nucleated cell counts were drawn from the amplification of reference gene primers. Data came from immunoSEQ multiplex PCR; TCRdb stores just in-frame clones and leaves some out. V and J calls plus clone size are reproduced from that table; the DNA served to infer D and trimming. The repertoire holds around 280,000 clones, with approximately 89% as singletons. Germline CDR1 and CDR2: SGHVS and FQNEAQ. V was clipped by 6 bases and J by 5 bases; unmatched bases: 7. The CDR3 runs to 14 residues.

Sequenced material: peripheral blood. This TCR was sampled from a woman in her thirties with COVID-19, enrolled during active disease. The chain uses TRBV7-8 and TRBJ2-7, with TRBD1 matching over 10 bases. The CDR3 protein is CASRLTGGINEQYF. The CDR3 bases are TGTGCCAGCAGGCTGACAGGGGGCATCAACGAGCAGTACTTC. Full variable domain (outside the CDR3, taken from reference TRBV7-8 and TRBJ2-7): GAGVSQSPRYKVAKRGQDVALRCDPISGHVSLFWYQQALGQGPEFLTYFQNEAQLDKSGLPSDRFFAERPEGSVSTLKIQRTQQEDSAVYLCASRLTGGINEQYFGPGTRLTVT.